These 20 T cell receptor beta chains share one sample of origin, sequenced in a study of T cell clonotyping in hematopoietic cell transplantation (dated by TCRdb to 2020 to 2022). Receptors were amplified or captured by the immunoSEQ multiplex PCR assay. Drawn from immuneACCESS, this table holds only the in-frame rearrangements with V and J called that TCRdb kept. Clones are partly lost; checked studies trace under half to an unresolved V gene and leave the rest unexplained. The sample data list around 80,000 clones, and almost 97% of these were observed just once. About 1.8% of the sample lies in the top ten. This specimen's time point label, per the study, means: recipient sample about 28 days before transplant, after cytoreduction. The source was peripheral blood mononuclear cells, collected before stem cell transplant. The receptor set was obtained from a woman in her 50s with acute myeloid leukemia. Some clones in this sample may be carry-over from other donors' samples.

This chain links TRBV5-6 with TRBJ2-5; 9 bases line up with TRBD2. The CDR3 is made up of 16 amino acids. Germline V lookup: CDR1 SGHDT, CDR2 YYEEEE. With V trimmed by 2 bases and J by 2 bases, 7 bases remained unmatched. The CDR3 DNA reads TGTGCCAGCAGCTTATGGGCGGGGGGGCAGCAAGAGACCCAGTACTTC. This sequence encodes CASSLWAGGQQETQYF.

The V and J genes are TRBV21-1 and TRBJ2-1; TRBD1 was called by the table and not checked on the DNA. TRBV21-1 counts as a pseudogene. CDR3 size: 16 residues. The CDR3 sequence: CASSPQGFGLYNEQFF. In DNA, the CDR3 is TGTGCCAGCAGCCCACAGGGTTTTGGTCTCTACAATGAGCAGTTCTTC.

The chain uses TRBV5-8 and TRBJ2-7; TRBD1 might be the D (6 bases). V shed 0 bases and J shed 6 bases, with 13 bases lying between them. Germline values: CDR1 SGHTS, CDR2 YDEGEE. The CDR3 covers 14 residues. The CDR3 loop reads CASSLVGSGVEQYF. The CDR3 DNA is TGTGCCAGCAGCTTGGTTGGATCAGGGGTCGAGCAGTACTTC.

The V and J genes are TRBV10-1 and TRBJ2-5, with D perhaps matching TRBD2 (5 bases). V was clipped by 0 bases and J by 4 bases, with 6 bases between them. This CDR3 is 13 amino acids long. Per germline, CDR1 WNHNN and CDR2 SYGVQD (reference sequence). The CDR3 loop is CASSESLAETQYF. CDR3 bases: TGCGCCAGCAGTGAGTCCCTAGCAGAGACCCAGTACTTC.

The genes are TRBV7-6 and TRBJ1-6; 7 nucleotides line up with TRBD1. CDR1 is SGHVS, CDR2 FNYEAQ, per germline. After removal of 3 bases from V and 8 bases from J, the junction contained 10 bases not matched to a gene. The CDR3 covers 16 residues. CDR3 loop: CASSFRGTRGDSPLHF. The CDR3, as DNA: TGTGCCAGCAGCTTCAGGGGGACCCGGGGCGATTCACCCCTCCACTTT.

The chain carries TRBV30 and TRBJ1-2, with D perhaps TRBD1 (6 bases). The V gene's germline CDR1 is GTSNPN and CDR2 SVGIG (reference sequence). Trimming left V 8 bases short and J 0 bases short, with 19 bases between. This CDR3 region has 15 residues. The CDR3 protein is CAGGGGRFSNYGYTF. As DNA, the CDR3 is TGTGCCGGGGGTGGGGGGCGCTTTTCTAACTATGGCTACACCTTC.

V usage is TRBV7-9 and J usage is TRBJ2-2; the match to TRBD1 covers 12 bases. Germline lookup yields CDR1 SEHNR and CDR2 FQNEAQ (reference sequence). After removal of 5 bases from V and 7 bases from J, the junction contained 11 bases not matched to a gene. The CDR3 covers 17 residues. The CDR3 loop reads CASSGPGTGGFGGELFF. CDR3 coding DNA: TGTGCCAGCAGCGGACCCGGGACAGGGGGCTTTGGCGGGGAGCTGTTTTTT.

The J gene is TRBJ1-1, the V gene TRBV2, with D tentatively TRBD1 (6 bases). The V gene lost 6 bases and the J gene lost 1 base, with 12 bases spanning the gap. Germline V gene lookup returns CDR1 SNHLY and CDR2 FYNNEI. The CDR3 runs 14 residues. The CDR3 coding sequence is TGTGCCAGCAGCTTGACAGGCCAGAACACTGAAGCTTTCTTT. It translates to CASSLTGQNTEAFF.

The count of this clone is one. This chain links TRBV5-6 with TRBJ2-1; 10 bases fit TRBD2. This CDR3 is built from 16 residues. Germline V gene sequence: CDR1 SGHDT, CDR2 YYEEEE. Unmatched junction bases numbered 10, after V lost 4 bases and J lost 6 bases. The CDR3 DNA sequence: TGTGCCAGCAGCGCCACTAGCGGGACCATAGCCAATGAGCAGTTCTTC. This encodes CASSATSGTIANEQFF.

This clone was found once. The chain uses TRBV11-2 and TRBJ1-5; possibly TRBD1 for D (6 bases). Germline V CDR1 and CDR2: SGHAT, FQNNGV. V lost 5 bases and J lost 7, with 21 bases in between. The CDR3 sequence is 16 residues long. In DNA, the CDR3 is TGTGCCAGCAGCCCTCCGGGACACATGAAGGACCAGCCCCAGCATTTT. It translates to CASSPPGHMKDQPQHF.

This chain uses TRBV15 with TRBJ2-2, with D possibly being TRBD1 (5 bases). The CDR3 covers 15 residues. V was cut by 1 base and J by 4 bases, with 10 bases left in between. Germline V gene sequence: CDR1 LNHNV, CDR2 YYDKDF (reference sequence). CDR3 bases: TGTGCCACCAGCAGAGGACAGTCCGGCACCGGGGAGCTGTTTTTT. Protein product: CATSRGQSGTGELFF. Drawing the rest from reference TRBV15 and TRBJ2-2, the complete variable domain is DAMVIQNPRYQVTQFGKPVTLSCSQTLNHNVMYWYQQKSSQAPKLLFHYYDKDFNNEADTPDNFQSRRPNTSFCFLDIRSPGLGDTAMYLCATSRGQSGTGELFFGEGSRLTVL.

The chain carries TRBV7-6 and TRBJ1-5; possibly TRBD1 for D (5 bases). Trimming shortened V by 3 bases and J by 5 bases, and 11 bases separated the two germline ends. The CDR3 has 14 residues. Germline V lookup: CDR1 SGHVS, CDR2 FNYEAQ. The CDR3 loop is CASSFFVGDQPQHF. The DNA for the CDR3 is TGTGCCAGCAGCTTCTTTGTGGGGGATCAGCCCCAGCATTTT.

The chain couples TRBV29-1 to TRBJ1-4; D not resolved. Germline V gives CDR1 SQVTM, CDR2 ANQGSEA. Trimming cost V 7 bases and J 0 bases, with 9 bases left between them. The length of the CDR3 is 13 residues. CDR3 in amino acids: CSASSATNEKLFF. The CDR3 coding sequence is TGCAGCGCCTCTTCTGCAACTAATGAAAAACTGTTTTTT.

Only a few counts were recorded for this clone. J is TRBJ2-5 and V is TRBV7-3; 7 bases are shared with TRBD2. The CDR3 totals 15 residues. Trimming cost V 2 bases and J 1 base; bases outside gene matches: 4. Germline-derived CDR1 and CDR2 are SGHTA and FQGTGA. CDR3 nucleotide sequence: TGTGCCAGCAGCTTAGGGGGGGGTCCCCAAGAGACCCAGTACTTC. Translation: CASSLGGGPQETQYF.

The chain carries TRBV4-1 and TRBJ1-3, with no clear D. V lost 2 bases, J lost 6 bases, and 5 bases lay in between. Germline V lookup: CDR1 MGHRA, CDR2 YSYEKL. The CDR3 consists of 12 residues. The CDR3 bases are TGCGCCAGCAGCCAACCTTTAAACACCATATATTTT. It codes for CASSQPLNTIYF.

The rearrangement uses TRBV20-1 and TRBJ1-1, with D maybe TRBD1 (5 bases). Germline CDR1 is DFQATT and CDR2 is SNEGSKA (reference sequence). The V end was cut by 4 bases, the J end by 7 bases, with 10 bases between. The CDR3 is 11 residues long. The chain's CDR3 is CSANRRDEAFF. The CDR3 nucleotides are TGCAGTGCTAATCGCAGGGATGAAGCTTTCTTT.

CDR3 amino acids: CASSLGGTKNGYTF. The DNA for the CDR3 is TGCGCCAGCAGCTTGGGTGGGACCAAGAATGGCTACACCTTC. The chain is built from TRBV5-1 and TRBJ1-2, with D possibly matching TRBD1 (5 bases). Trimming pared 0 bases from V and 6 bases from J, leaving 12 bases between. Germline CDR1 and CDR2: SGHRS and YFSETQ. The CDR3 totals 14 residues.

The rearrangement links TRBV18 to TRBJ1-6; D is uncertain. In germline, CDR1 is KGHSH, CDR2 LQKENI. This CDR3 has 14 residues. Trimming stripped 1 base from V and 4 bases from J, with 5 bases between. CDR3 sequence: CASSPQEYNSPLHF. The CDR3 DNA sequence: TGTGCCAGCTCACCACAGGAATATAATTCACCCCTCCACTTT.

The chain recombines TRBV4-2 with TRBJ1-4; unclear D gene. Trimming cost V 0 bases and J 0 bases, with 8 bases left between them. The germline gives CDR1 LGHNA, CDR2 YNFKEQ. The CDR3 contains 16 residues. CDR3 sequence (DNA): TGTGCCAGCAGCCAAGATTTCAGAGCAACTAATGAAAAACTGTTTTTT. Amino acid sequence: CASSQDFRATNEKLFF.

The rearrangement links TRBV20-1 to TRBJ1-1; D not certain. CDR3 length: 11 residues. Germline V CDR1 and CDR2: DFQATT, SNEGSKA (reference sequence). V dropped 5 bases and J dropped 4 bases, with 8 bases sitting between them. The DNA of the CDR3 is TGCAGTGCTCCGCAGGCCACTGAAGCTTTCTTT. Protein sequence: CSAPQATEAFF.